A single sample gave rise to the 7 T cell receptor beta chains below, sequenced in a study of PD-L1 blockade in urothelial cancer. TCRdb's copy holds only in-frame clones and misses some; the assay was immunoSEQ multiplex PCR. The top ten clones hold under 7.5% of a sample with about 63,000 clones, roughly 79% of them seen once. Time point in this sample: pretreatment peripheral blood. The input for sequencing was PBMCs, taken around atezolizumab (anti-PD-L1) treatment. Receptors originate from a man between 65 and 85 years old with urothelial cancer.

The chain employs TRBV27 and TRBJ2-7, with a weak D call TRBD2 (7 bases). CDR3 size: 19 residues. The germline V gene has CDR1 MNHEY and CDR2 SMNVEV (reference sequence). V was clipped by 5 bases and J by 2 bases, with 28 bases between them. The CDR3 loop reads CASSPTLGGAPENPYEQYF. As DNA, the CDR3 is TGTGCCAGCAGTCCCACCCTAGGGGGGGCCCCTGAAAACCCCTACGAGCAGTACTTC.

Only one count was recorded for this clone. This chain connects TRBV6-6 to TRBJ2-3, with TRBD2 matching over 9 bases. Germline-derived CDR1 and CDR2 are MNHNY and SVGAGI (reference sequence). V lost 4 bases to trimming and J lost 3 bases; unmatched junction nucleotides: 8. This CDR3 is built from 16 residues. This chain's CDR3 is CASSLGRGGGTDTQYF. In nucleotides, the CDR3 is TGTGCCAGCAGTTTGGGGCGGGGGGGCGGAACAGATACGCAGTATTTT.

The gene calls are TRBV13 and TRBJ1-3, with unresolved D. The CDR3 extends over 13 amino acids. V shed 3 bases and J shed 4 bases, with 7 bases lying between them. Germline V gene sequence: CDR1 PRHDT, CDR2 FYEKMQ (reference sequence). The CDR3 bases are TGTGCCAGCAGCTTGGGCAACGGAAACACCATATATTTT. Its translation is CASSLGNGNTIYF.

The chain joins TRBV5-5 to TRBJ1-1; 7 bases are a match to TRBD1. The germline V gene encodes CDR1 SGHKS and CDR2 YYEKEE (reference sequence). With 0 bases clipped from V and 5 bases from J, the junction kept 7 bases outside the gene matches. This CDR3 is 15 amino acids long. The CDR3 sequence is CASSLGQGRGTEAFF. CDR3 sequence (DNA): TGTGCCAGCAGCTTGGGACAGGGAAGAGGGACTGAAGCTTTCTTT.

This chain joins TRBV6-1 and TRBJ2-1; TRBD2 aligns across 12 bases. The J segment lost 4 bases and the V segment lost 11 bases, leaving 6 bases of the junction unmatched. This CDR3 contains 14 residues. The V gene's germline CDR1 is MNHNS and CDR2 SASEGT. The chain's CDR3 is CAGGLAGPYNEQFF. As DNA, the CDR3 is TGTGCCGGTGGACTAGCGGGACCATACAATGAGCAGTTCTTC.

The chain recombines TRBV7-6 with TRBJ2-2, with 8 bases matching TRBD1. Germline-derived CDR1 and CDR2 are SGHVS and FNYEAQ. After removal of 1 base from V and 4 bases from J, the junction contained 5 bases not matched to a gene. The CDR3 covers 16 residues. CDR3 region: CASSLVLGTGTGELFF. In DNA form, the CDR3 reads TGTGCCAGCAGCTTAGTGCTGGGGACAGGCACCGGGGAGCTGTTTTTT.

The chain employs TRBV10-3 and TRBJ2-2; 11 nucleotides match TRBD1. CDR3 size: 16 residues. Looked up from germline, CDR1 is ENHRY and CDR2 is SYGVKD. The J segment lost 3 bases and the V segment lost 6 bases, leaving 6 bases of the junction unmatched. CDR3 nucleotide sequence: TGTGCCATCAGGAGTGGACAGGGGGCCTACACCGGGGAGCTGTTTTTT. Translated, it gives CAIRSGQGAYTGELFF.